Presented here are 5 T cell receptor beta chains from one specimen sequenced in a study of T cell responses to AZD1222 COVID-19 vaccine. Clones were sequenced by immunoSEQ multiplex PCR, and TCRdb holds only the in-frame ones, with some missing. Of over 110,000 clones listed, 93% are singletons. The sample consisted of peripheral blood, taken on day 0 of AZD1222 vaccination. These receptors came from an adult in good health.

V gene TRBV6-5 combines with J gene TRBJ1-6; 7 bases fit TRBD1. The CDR3 runs 15 residues. Germline lookup yields CDR1 MNHEY and CDR2 SVGAGI. V was pared by 6 bases and J by 4 bases, with 6 bases of the junction left unmatched. CDR3 coding DNA: TGTGCCAGCAGGCCCGAGACAGGGTATAATTCACCCCTCCACTTT. It codes for CASRPETGYNSPLHF.

The chain is built from TRBV7-2 and TRBJ1-2, with D tentatively TRBD1 (5 bases). The CDR3 totals 15 residues. Per the germline V gene, CDR1 is SGHTA and CDR2 is FQGNSA. V was pared by 1 base and J by 4 bases, with 13 bases between. The CDR3 spells CASSLGQAGTYGYTF. CDR3 coding DNA: TGTGCCAGCAGCTTAGGGCAGGCAGGGACCTATGGCTACACCTTC.

J is TRBJ1-1 and V is TRBV5-4; D not resolved. This CDR3 has 16 amino acids. The ends were cut back, 3 bases at V and 0 bases at J, with 15 bases in the middle. Germline lookup yields CDR1 SGHNT and CDR2 YYREEE (reference sequence). The CDR3 loop reads CASSSDTTDLNTEAFF. The DNA for the CDR3 is TGTGCCAGCAGCTCAGATACGACGGATCTGAACACTGAAGCTTTCTTT. The full variable domain, its missing parts supplied by reference TRBV5-4 and TRBJ1-1, is ETGVTQSPTHLIKTRGQQVTLRCSSQSGHNTVSWYQQALGQGPQFIFQYYREEENGRGNFPPRFSGLQFPNYSSELNVNALELDDSALYLCASSSDTTDLNTEAFFGQGTRLTVV.

This clone was counted a few times. The chain uses TRBV7-8 and TRBJ2-5, with a weak D call TRBD1 (6 bases). Deletions cut 1 base from V and 7 bases from J, with 13 bases between. The CDR3 spans 14 residues. Germline CDR1 and CDR2: SGHVS and FQNEAQ. CDR3 region: CASSLGTGRATQYF. Here the CDR3 DNA reads TGTGCCAGCAGCTTAGGTACAGGGAGAGCGACCCAGTACTTC.

This clone is a singleton in its sample. In the same sample, other DNA sequences code for this CDR3. The rearrangement links TRBV7-2 to TRBJ1-5; 7 positions agree with TRBD1. The CDR3 is 14 residues long. Losses at the gene ends were 3 bases for V and 5 bases for J; bases not matched to a gene: 4. Germline V gene sequence: CDR1 SGHTA, CDR2 FQGNSA. The chain's CDR3 is CASSLQGGDQPQHF. The CDR3 DNA reads TGTGCCAGCAGCTTGCAAGGGGGCGATCAGCCCCAGCATTTT.